Listed below are T cell receptor beta chains from one sample, sequenced in a study of CD8+CD57+ T cells in acquired aplastic anemia. In TCRdb, the reads were re-called with MiXCR into one record per CDR3 protein. Of 150,000 or so distinct CDR3 sequences listed, more than 45% were seen once; the top ten hold 2.5% to 4%. Source material: sorted CD4+, CD8+, or CD8+CD57+ T cells (not recorded which) from PBMCs. The source is a human donor with aplastic anemia. Both conserved end residues are part of each CDR3. The D gene is left open where the match is weak. Only some rows state a clone size, as once, few, many or a class for expanded clones.

v_gene,j_gene,abundance,d_gene,CDR3aa,CDR3nt
TRBV19,TRBJ2-7,.,TRBD2,CASSRSGMPYEQYF,TGTGCCAGTAGTAGGAGCGGGATGCCCTACGAGCAGTACTTC
TRBV24-1,TRBJ2-2,once,TRBD1,CATSYEGAHTGELFF,TGTGCCACCAGTTACGAGGGGGCCCACACCGGGGAGCTGTTTTTT
TRBV29-1,TRBJ2-1,.,TRBD2,CSVEDLGAGDTNEQFF,TGCAGCGTTGAAGATCTGGGAGCGGGGGATACCAACGAGCAGTTCTTC
TRBV19,TRBJ2-7,.,TRBD2,CASMRREAYEQYF,TGTGCCAGTATGAGGCGGGAGGCCTACGAGCAGTACTTC
TRBV12-3/TRBV12-4,TRBJ1-1,.,.,CASSPKGRTEAFF,TGTGCCAGCAGTCCCAAGGGGCGCACTGAAGCTTTCTTT
TRBV7-9,TRBJ1-2,many,TRBD1,CASSRGQGGSGYTF,TGTGCCAGCAGCCGTGGACAGGGCGGTAGCGGCTACACCTTC
TRBV12-3/TRBV12-4,TRBJ1-4,many,.,CASSFRDTNEKLFF,TGTGCCAGCAGTTTTAGGGATACTAATGAAAAACTGTTTTTT
TRBV28,TRBJ1-2,.,.,CASSLGRARYGYTF,TGTGCCAGCAGTCTTGGACGGGCGCGCTATGGCTACACCTTC
TRBV6-1,TRBJ1-4,few,.,CASSPTGRNNEKLFF,TGTGCCAGCAGTCCAACTGGACGGAATAATGAAAAACTGTTTTTT
TRBV7-8,TRBJ1-2,.,.,CASSSLRQDENGYTF,TGTGCCAGCAGCTCCTTGCGGCAGGACGAGAACGGCTACACCTTC
TRBV11-1,TRBJ2-3,.,TRBD1,CASSRRPGTGADTQYF,TGTGCCAGCAGCCGACGTCCCGGGACAGGGGCAGATACGCAGTATTTT
TRBV4-1,TRBJ1-2,many,TRBD1,CASSQERGRNGYTF,TGCGCCAGCAGCCAAGAGAGGGGGCGAAATGGCTACACCTTC
TRBV19,TRBJ1-1,many,.,CASTWGYTEAFF,TGTGCCAGTACGTGGGGATACACTGAAGCTTTCTTT
TRBV28,TRBJ1-2,many,TRBD1,CASREGTASYGYTF,TGTGCCAGCAGGGAGGGGACAGCAAGCTATGGCTACACCTTC
TRBV5-5,TRBJ2-2,.,TRBD2,CASSTGLDNTGELFF,TGTGCCAGCAGCACGGGACTAGATAACACCGGGGAGCTGTTTTTT
TRBV11-2,TRBJ2-1,.,TRBD1,CASSLGKAGTGVNEQFF,TGTGCCAGCAGCTTGGGGAAAGCCGGGACAGGGGTCAATGAGCAGTTCTTC
TRBV19,TRBJ1-2,many,.,CASSIDGKTRGYTF,TGTGCCAGTTCAATCGACGGAAAAACGCGGGGCTACACCTTC
TRBV3-1,TRBJ2-5,many,TRBD1,CASSHRQGRQETQYF,TGTGCCAGCAGCCATCGACAGGGTCGACAAGAGACCCAGTACTTC
TRBV9,TRBJ2-1,.,.,CASSEDYNEQLF,TGTGCCAGCAGCGAGGATTACAATGAGCAGCTCTTC
TRBV12-3/TRBV12-4,TRBJ1-1,many,TRBD1,CASKKTGGTEAFF,TGTGCCAGCAAAAAGACAGGGGGCACTGAAGCTTTCTTT
TRBV15,TRBJ1-6,.,.,CATSSKGSQAPLHF,TGTGCCACCAGCAGTAAGGGGTCCCAGGCACCCCTCCACTTT
TRBV27,TRBJ1-1,many,.,CASRGGMNTEAFF,TGTGCCAGCAGGGGCGGGATGAACACTGAAGCTTTCTTT
TRBV15,TRBJ1-2,many,.,CATSRATGLVNYGYTF,TGTGCCACCAGCAGAGCGACAGGATTAGTTAACTATGGCTACACCTTC
TRBV7-3,TRBJ2-1,many,TRBD2,CASSLMVGGVHEQFF,TGTGCCAGCAGCTTAATGGTCGGGGGGGTCCACGAGCAGTTCTTC
TRBV6-4,TRBJ1-2,.,TRBD1,CASTAGTGGYGYTF,TGTGCCAGCACCGCCGGGACAGGGGGCTATGGCTACACCTTC
TRBV10-1,TRBJ2-1,.,.,CASSESPANNEQFF,TGCGCCAGCAGTGAGTCCCCCGCGAACAATGAGCAGTTCTTC
TRBV7-2,TRBJ2-1,.,.,CASLGLGNEQFF,TGTGCCAGCTTGGGACTGGGGAATGAGCAGTTCTTC
TRBV6-2/TRBV6-3,TRBJ1-2,many,TRBD1,CASSRTGDGYTF,TGTGCCAGCAGCCGGACAGGGGATGGCTACACCTTC
TRBV14,TRBJ2-6,many,.,CASSPGTFGANVLTF,TGTGCCAGCAGCCCCGGGACCTTCGGGGCCAACGTCCTGACTTTC
TRBV11-1,TRBJ1-1,once,.,CASRAVTEAFF,TGTGCCAGCAGGGCCGTCACTGAAGCTTTCTTT
TRBV15,TRBJ1-4,.,.,CATSRDGQTNEKLFF,TGTGCCACCAGCAGAGATGGGCAGACGAATGAAAAACTGTTTTTT
TRBV12-3/TRBV12-4,TRBJ2-1,many,.,CASSLSTHNEQFF,TGTGCCAGCAGTTTAAGTACCCACAATGAGCAGTTCTTC
TRBV20-1,TRBJ2-7,.,TRBD2,CSAGQTSGEQYF,TGCAGTGCTGGTCAGACTAGCGGAGAGCAGTACTTC
TRBV20-1,TRBJ1-5,many,.,CSARDGAQPQHF,TGCAGTGCTAGAGACGGGGCTCAGCCCCAGCATTTT
TRBV4-3,TRBJ2-3,many,TRBD1,CASSTTGGGTDTQYF,TGCGCCAGCAGCACTACAGGGGGAGGCACAGATACGCAGTATTTT
TRBV20-1,TRBJ1-5,many,TRBD1,CSATGTGGNQPQHF,TGCAGTGCGACCGGGACAGGGGGCAATCAGCCCCAGCATTTT
TRBV6-2/TRBV6-3,TRBJ2-1,.,TRBD1,CASSLPGTGTYNEQFF,TGTGCCAGCAGTTTGCCCGGGACAGGTACCTACAATGAGCAGTTCTTC
TRBV9,TRBJ1-1,many,.,CASSVGPINTEAFF,TGTGCCAGCAGCGTAGGACCGATAAACACTGAAGCTTTCTTT
TRBV24-1,TRBJ2-3,many,.,CATSGAKGTGTDTQYF,TGTGCCACCAGTGGGGCTAAGGGGACGGGGACAGATACGCAGTATTTT
TRBV19,TRBJ1-1,once,.,CASTLELNTEAFF,TGTGCCAGTACCCTCGAACTGAACACTGAAGCTTTCTTT
TRBV19,TRBJ2-7,.,.,CASSVSGSVYEQYF,TGTGCCAGTAGTGTTAGCGGAAGCGTCTACGAGCAGTACTTC
TRBV20-1,TRBJ2-5,.,TRBD2,CSAKTSGETQYF,TGCAGTGCTAAGACTAGCGGAGAGACCCAGTACTTC
TRBV15,TRBJ2-7,.,.,CATSREQGESEQYF,TGTGCCACCAGCAGAGAACAGGGCGAGTCCGAGCAGTACTTC
TRBV27,TRBJ1-6,many,.,CASSVGVYNSPLHF,TGTGCCAGCAGTGTAGGGGTGTATAATTCACCCCTCCACTTT
TRBV6-2/TRBV6-3,TRBJ1-5,few,TRBD1,CASRFHRGFNQPQHF,TGTGCCAGCAGATTTCACAGGGGGTTCAATCAGCCCCAGCATTTT
TRBV25-1,TRBJ2-3,.,TRBD1,CASSLAVGQGWNEQYF,TGTGCCAGCAGTTTAGCGGTGGGACAGGGATGGAATGAGCAGTATTTT
TRBV6-5,TRBJ2-3,few,TRBD2,CASSYWGGTSSTDTQYF,TGTGCCAGCAGTTATTGGGGGGGGACCTCTAGCACAGATACGCAGTATTTT
TRBV4-1,TRBJ2-6,many,TRBD2,CASRPNLAGGPSGANVLTF,TGCGCCAGCAGGCCGAATCTAGCGGGGGGGCCCTCTGGGGCCAACGTCCTGACTTTC
TRBV30,TRBJ1-1,.,.,CAWRGRADTEAFF,TGTGCCTGGAGAGGCAGGGCGGACACTGAAGCTTTCTTT
TRBV7-2,TRBJ1-3,many,.,CASSLGGMNTIYF,TGTGCCAGCAGCTTAGGAGGGATGAACACCATATATTTT